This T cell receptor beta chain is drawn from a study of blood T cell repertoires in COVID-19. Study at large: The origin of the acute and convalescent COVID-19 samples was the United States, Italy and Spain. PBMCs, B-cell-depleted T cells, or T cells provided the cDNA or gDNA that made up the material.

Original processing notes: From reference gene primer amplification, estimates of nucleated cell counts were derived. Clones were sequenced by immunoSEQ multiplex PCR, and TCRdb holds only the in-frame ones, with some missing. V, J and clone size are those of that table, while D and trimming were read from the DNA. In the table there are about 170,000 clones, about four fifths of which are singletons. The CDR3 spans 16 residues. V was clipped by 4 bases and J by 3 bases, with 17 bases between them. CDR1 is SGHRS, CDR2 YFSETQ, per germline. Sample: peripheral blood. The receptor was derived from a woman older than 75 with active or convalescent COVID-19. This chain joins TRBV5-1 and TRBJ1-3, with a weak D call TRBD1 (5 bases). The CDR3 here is CASSPEGLRGGNTIYF. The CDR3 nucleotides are TGCGCCAGCAGCCCGGAGGGCCTAAGGGGTGGAAACACCATATATTTT.